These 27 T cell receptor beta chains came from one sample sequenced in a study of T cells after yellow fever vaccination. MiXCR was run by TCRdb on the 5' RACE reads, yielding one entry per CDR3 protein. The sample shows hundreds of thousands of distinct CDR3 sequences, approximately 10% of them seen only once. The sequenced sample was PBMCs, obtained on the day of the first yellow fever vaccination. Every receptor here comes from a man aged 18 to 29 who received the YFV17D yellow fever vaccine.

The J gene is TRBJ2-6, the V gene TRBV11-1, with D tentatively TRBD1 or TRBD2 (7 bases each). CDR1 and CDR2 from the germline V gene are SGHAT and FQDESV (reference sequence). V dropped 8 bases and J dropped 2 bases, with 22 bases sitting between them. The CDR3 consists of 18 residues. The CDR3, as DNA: TGTGCCAGCGGGACCCAGGGGGACGGGAGGCCTGGGGCCAACGTCCTGACTTTC. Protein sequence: CASGTQGDGRPGANVLTF.

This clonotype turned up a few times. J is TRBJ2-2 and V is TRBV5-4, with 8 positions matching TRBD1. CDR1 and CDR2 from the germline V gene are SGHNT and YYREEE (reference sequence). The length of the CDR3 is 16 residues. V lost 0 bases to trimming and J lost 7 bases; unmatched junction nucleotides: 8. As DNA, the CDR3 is TGTGCCAGCAGCTTGGACTCAGGGGGCGCAGGCGGGGAGCTGTTTTTT. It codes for CASSLDSGGAGGELFF.

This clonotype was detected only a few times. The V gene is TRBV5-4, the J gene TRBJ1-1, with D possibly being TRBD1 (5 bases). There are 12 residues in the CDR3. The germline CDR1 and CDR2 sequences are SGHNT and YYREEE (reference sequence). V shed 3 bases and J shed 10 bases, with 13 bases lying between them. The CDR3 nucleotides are TGTGCCAGCAGCTCCGACGTGGGGGGAGCTTTCTTT. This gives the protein CASSSDVGGAFF.

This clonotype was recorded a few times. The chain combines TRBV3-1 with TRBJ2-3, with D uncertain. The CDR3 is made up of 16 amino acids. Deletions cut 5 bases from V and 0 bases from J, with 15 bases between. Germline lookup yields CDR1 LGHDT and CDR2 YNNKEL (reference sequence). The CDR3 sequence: CASSIGRLASTDTQYF. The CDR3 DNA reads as TGTGCCAGCAGCATCGGACGTTTGGCTAGCACAGATACGCAGTATTTT.

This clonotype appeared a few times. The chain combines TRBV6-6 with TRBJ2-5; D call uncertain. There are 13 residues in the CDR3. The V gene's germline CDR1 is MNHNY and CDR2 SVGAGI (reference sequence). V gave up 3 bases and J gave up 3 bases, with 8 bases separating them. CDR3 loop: CASSYGREETQYF. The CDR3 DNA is TGTGCCAGCAGTTATGGCCGGGAAGAGACCCAGTACTTC.

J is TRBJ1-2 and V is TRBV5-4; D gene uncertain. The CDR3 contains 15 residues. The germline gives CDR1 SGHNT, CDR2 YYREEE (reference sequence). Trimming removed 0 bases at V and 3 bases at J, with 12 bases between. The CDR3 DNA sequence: TGTGCCAGCAGCTTGGCATGGGAAACAGACTATGGCTACACCTTC. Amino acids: CASSLAWETDYGYTF.

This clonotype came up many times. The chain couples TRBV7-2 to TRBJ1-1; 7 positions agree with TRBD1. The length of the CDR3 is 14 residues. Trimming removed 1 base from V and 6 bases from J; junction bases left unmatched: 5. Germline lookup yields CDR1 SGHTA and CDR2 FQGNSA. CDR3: CASSLEHRGPEAFF. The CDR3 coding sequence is TGTGCCAGCAGCTTAGAGCACAGGGGCCCTGAAGCTTTCTTT.

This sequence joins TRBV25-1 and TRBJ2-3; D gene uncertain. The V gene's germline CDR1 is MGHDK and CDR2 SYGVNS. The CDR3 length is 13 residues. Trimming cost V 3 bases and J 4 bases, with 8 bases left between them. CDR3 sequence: CASSEGIADTQYF. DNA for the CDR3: TGTGCCAGCAGTGAGGGAATAGCAGATACGCAGTATTTT. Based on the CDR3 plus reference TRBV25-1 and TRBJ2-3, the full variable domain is EADIYQTPRYLVIGTGKKITLECSQTMGHDKMYWYQQDPGMELHLIHYSYGVNSTEKGDLSSESTVSRIRTEHFPLTLESARPSHTSQYLCASSEGIADTQYFGPGTRLTVL.

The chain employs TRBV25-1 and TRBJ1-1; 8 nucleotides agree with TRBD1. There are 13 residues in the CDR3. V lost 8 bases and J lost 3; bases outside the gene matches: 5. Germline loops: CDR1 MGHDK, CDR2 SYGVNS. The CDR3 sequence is CASVGQGHTEAFF. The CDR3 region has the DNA TGTGCCAGCGTCGGACAGGGCCACACTGAAGCTTTCTTT.

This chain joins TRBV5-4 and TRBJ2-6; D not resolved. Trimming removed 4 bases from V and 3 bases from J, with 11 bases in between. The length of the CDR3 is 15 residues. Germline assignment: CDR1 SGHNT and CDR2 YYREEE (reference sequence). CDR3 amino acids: CASSDQRYGANVLTF. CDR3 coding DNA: TGTGCCAGCAGCGATCAGCGCTATGGGGCCAACGTCCTGACTTTC.

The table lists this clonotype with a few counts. Here the CDR3 DNA reads TGCGCCAGCAGCTTAGGGAGCAGTAACACAGATACGCAGTATTTT. It encodes CASSLGSSNTDTQYF. The genes are TRBV5-1 and TRBJ2-3; tentative D call: TRBD2 (5 bases). The germline V gene has CDR1 SGHRS and CDR2 YFSETQ. This CDR3 spans 15 amino acids. The germline V and J ends were trimmed by 2 bases and 2 bases, with 12 bases remaining between them.

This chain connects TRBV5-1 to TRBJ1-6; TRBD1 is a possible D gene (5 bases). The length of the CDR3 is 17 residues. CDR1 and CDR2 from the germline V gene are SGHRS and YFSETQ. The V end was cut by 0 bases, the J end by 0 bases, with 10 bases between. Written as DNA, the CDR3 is TGCGCCAGCAGCTTGGAGGCAGGGAGCTCCTATAATTCACCCCTCCACTTT. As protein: CASSLEAGSSYNSPLHF.

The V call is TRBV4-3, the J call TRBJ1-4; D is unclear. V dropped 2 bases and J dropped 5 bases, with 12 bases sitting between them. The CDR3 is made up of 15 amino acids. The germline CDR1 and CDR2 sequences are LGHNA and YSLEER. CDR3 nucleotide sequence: TGCGCCAGCAGCCAATCCTATGGGGTAAATGAAAAACTGTTTTTT. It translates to CASSQSYGVNEKLFF.

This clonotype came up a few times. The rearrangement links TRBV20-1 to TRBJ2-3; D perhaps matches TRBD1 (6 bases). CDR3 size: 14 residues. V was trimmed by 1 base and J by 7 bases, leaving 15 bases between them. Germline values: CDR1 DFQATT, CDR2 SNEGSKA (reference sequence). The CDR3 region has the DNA TGCAGTGCTAGAGGGGACACAGGGCTAAATACGCAGTATTTT. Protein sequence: CSARGDTGLNTQYF.

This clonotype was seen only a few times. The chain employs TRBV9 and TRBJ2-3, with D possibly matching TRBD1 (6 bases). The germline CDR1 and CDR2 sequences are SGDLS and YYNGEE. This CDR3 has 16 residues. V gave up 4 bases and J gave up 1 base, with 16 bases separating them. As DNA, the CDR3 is TGTGCCAGCAGCACTCATCCGGGACAAGGCACAGATACGCAGTATTTT. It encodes CASSTHPGQGTDTQYF.

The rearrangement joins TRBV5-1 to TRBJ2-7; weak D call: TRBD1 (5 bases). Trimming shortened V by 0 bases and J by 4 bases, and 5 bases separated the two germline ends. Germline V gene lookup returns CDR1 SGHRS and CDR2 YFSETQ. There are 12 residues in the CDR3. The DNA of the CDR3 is TGCGCCAGCAGCTTGGACAGGTACGAGCAGTACTTC. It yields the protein CASSLDRYEQYF.

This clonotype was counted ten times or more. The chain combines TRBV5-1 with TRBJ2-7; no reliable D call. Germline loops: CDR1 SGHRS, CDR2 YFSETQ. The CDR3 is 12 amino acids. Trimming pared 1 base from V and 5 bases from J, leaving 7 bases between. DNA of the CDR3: TGCGCCAGCAGCTTGAACGCAGACGAGCAGTACTTC. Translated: CASSLNADEQYF.

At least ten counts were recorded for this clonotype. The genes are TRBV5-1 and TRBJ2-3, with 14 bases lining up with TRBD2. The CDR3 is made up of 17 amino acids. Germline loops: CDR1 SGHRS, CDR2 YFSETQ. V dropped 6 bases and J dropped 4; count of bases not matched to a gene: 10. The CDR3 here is CASTGTSGGSFSDTQYF. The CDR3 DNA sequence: TGCGCCAGCACCGGGACTAGCGGGGGATCTTTCTCAGATACGCAGTATTTT. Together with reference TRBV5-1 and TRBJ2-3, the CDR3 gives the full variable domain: KAGVTQTPRYLIKTRGQQVTLSCSPISGHRSVSWYQQTPGQGLQFLFEYFSETQRNKGNFPGRFSGRQFSNSRSEMNVSTLELGDSALYLCASTGTSGGSFSDTQYFGPGTRLTVL.

This chain's CDR3 is CSASRDEKLFF. CDR3 DNA: TGCAGTGCTAGCCGGGATGAAAAACTGTTTTTT. This chain links TRBV20-1 with TRBJ1-4; D call uncertain. CDR1 and CDR2 (germline): DFQATT, SNEGSKA (reference sequence). Trimming shortened V by 3 bases and J by 6 bases, and 5 bases separated the two germline ends. This CDR3 contains 11 residues.

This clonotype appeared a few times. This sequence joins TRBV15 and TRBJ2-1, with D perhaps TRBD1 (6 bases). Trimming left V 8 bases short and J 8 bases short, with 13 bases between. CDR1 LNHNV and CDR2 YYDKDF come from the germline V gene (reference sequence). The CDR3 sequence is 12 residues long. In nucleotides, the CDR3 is TGTGCCACCGCCAACAGGGTCCATGAGCAGTTCTTC. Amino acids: CATANRVHEQFF.

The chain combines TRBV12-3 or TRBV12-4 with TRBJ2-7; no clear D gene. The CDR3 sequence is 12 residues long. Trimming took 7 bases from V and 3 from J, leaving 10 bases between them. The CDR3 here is CASTTDGYEQYF. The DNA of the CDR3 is TGTGCCAGCACCACCGACGGCTACGAGCAGTACTTC.

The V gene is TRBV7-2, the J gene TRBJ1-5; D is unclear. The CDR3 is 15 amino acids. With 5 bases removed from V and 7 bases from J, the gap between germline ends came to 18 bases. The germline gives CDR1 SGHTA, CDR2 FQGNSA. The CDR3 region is CASSPGASGQQPQHF. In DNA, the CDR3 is TGTGCCAGCAGCCCTGGTGCATCAGGCCAGCAGCCCCAGCATTTT. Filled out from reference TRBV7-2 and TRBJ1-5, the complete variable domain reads GAGVSQSPSNKVTEKGKDVELRCDPISGHTALYWYRQSLGQGLEFLIYFQGNSAPDKSGLPSDRFSAERTGGSVSTLTIQRTQQEDSAVYLCASSPGASGQQPQHFGDGTRLSIL.

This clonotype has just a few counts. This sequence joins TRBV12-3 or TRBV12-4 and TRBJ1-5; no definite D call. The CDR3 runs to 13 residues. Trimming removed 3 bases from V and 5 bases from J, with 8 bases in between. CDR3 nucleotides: TGTGCCAGCAGTTTGGGCGGATATCAGCCCCAGCATTTT. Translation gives CASSLGGYQPQHF.

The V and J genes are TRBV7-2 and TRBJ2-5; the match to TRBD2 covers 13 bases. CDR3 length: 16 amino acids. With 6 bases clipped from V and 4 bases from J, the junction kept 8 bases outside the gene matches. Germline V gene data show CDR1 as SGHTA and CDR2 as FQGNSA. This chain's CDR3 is CASRRGTSGEGETQYF. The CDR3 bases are TGTGCCAGCAGAAGAGGGACTAGCGGGGAAGGAGAGACCCAGTACTTC.

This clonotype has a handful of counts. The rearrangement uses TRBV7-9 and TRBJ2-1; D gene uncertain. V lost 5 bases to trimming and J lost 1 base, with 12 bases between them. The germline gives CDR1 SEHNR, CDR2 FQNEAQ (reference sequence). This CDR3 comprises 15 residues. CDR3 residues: CASSQGQASYNEQFF. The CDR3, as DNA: TGTGCCAGCAGCCAAGGGCAAGCGTCCTACAATGAGCAGTTCTTC.

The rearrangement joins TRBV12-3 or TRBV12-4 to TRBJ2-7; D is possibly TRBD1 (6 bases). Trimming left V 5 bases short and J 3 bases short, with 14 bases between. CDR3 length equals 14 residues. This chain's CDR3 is CASSPLGGNYEQYF. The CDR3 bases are TGTGCCAGCAGTCCACTAGGGGGAAACTACGAGCAGTACTTC.

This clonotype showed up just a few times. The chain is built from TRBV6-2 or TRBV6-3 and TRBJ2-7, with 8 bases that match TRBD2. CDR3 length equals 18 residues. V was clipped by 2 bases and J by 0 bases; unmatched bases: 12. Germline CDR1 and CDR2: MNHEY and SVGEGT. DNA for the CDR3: TGTGCCAGCAGTTACAAACTAGCGGTTACGTCCTACTCCTACGAGCAGTACTTC. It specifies CASSYKLAVTSYSYEQYF.